One sample yielded the 28 T cell receptor beta chains listed below, sequenced in a study of cytomegalovirus exposure and HLA in healthy donors. PCR involved 60 Vbeta and 13 Jbeta primers. The data were produced by immunoSEQ multiplex PCR, yet TCRdb's version contains in-frame clones alone and is incomplete. Counted here are fewer than 200,000 clones, about 90% occurring once; the ten biggest clones make up roughly 0.24%. Sequencing input: PBMCs. The origin of the receptors is a girl in the first two years of life in good health and CMV-seronegative.

The chain employs TRBV4-2 and TRBJ1-3, with 8 bases fitting TRBD1. J was trimmed by 8 bases and V by 4 bases; bases with no gene match: 10. Germline values: CDR1 LGHNA, CDR2 YNFKEQ. The CDR3 contains 15 residues. The CDR3 region has the DNA TGTGCCAGCAGCCCACGTTCGACAGGGGCGGACACCATATATTTT. This sequence encodes CASSPRSTGADTIYF.

The genes are TRBV5-1 and TRBJ1-1; tentatively, D is TRBD1 (5 bases). The CDR3 extends over 15 amino acids. Germline V gene lookup returns CDR1 SGHRS and CDR2 YFSETQ. Trimming took off 0 bases at V and 4 bases at J, with 13 bases between the two ends. CDR3 protein: CASSLGDTRGTEAFF. The CDR3 bases are TGCGCCAGCAGCTTGGGGGATACAAGGGGCACTGAAGCTTTCTTT.

The chain is built from TRBV5-4 and TRBJ2-5; 7 positions match TRBD1. The last part of the DNA fits TRBJ2-7 better; the J call may be wrong. From germline, CDR1 is SGHNT and CDR2 YYREEE (reference sequence). The CDR3 sequence is 15 residues long. CDR3 in amino acids: CASGINRGSSYEQYF. CDR3 DNA: TGTGCCAGCGGTATAAACAGGGGTTCTTCCTACGAGCAGTACTTC.

This chain links TRBV11-2 with TRBJ2-7, with 8 bases fitting TRBD1. Germline CDR1 is SGHAT and CDR2 is FQNNGV. This CDR3 contains 15 residues. J gave up 6 bases and V 6 bases, and 13 bases lay outside the gene matches. The chain's CDR3 is CASRLAGTGGCEQYF. Written as DNA, the CDR3 is TGTGCCAGCAGACTAGCCGGGACAGGCGGATGCGAGCAGTACTTC.

The chain couples TRBV2 to TRBJ2-5, with TRBD2 as a possible D gene (5 bases). Trimming took 4 bases from V and 5 from J, leaving 11 bases between them. Germline lookup yields CDR1 SNHLY and CDR2 FYNNEI. This CDR3 spans 13 amino acids. This CDR3 is CASSVRVRETQYF. Written as DNA, the CDR3 is TGTGCCAGCAGTGTGAGGGTTAGGGAGACCCAGTACTTC.

The V and J genes are TRBV5-1 and TRBJ1-2; 9 bases are shared with TRBD1. V dropped 2 bases and J dropped 5; count of bases not matched to a gene: 13. Germline CDR1 SGHRS, CDR2 YFSETQ. The CDR3 is made up of 17 amino acids. The CDR3 spells CASSFTSVRDRAYGYTF. DNA of the CDR3: TGCGCCAGCAGCTTCACCTCCGTCAGGGACAGGGCTTATGGCTACACCTTC.

The CDR3 nucleotides read TGCGCCAGCAGCCAAGCTAAGCTGGGGAGGGATACGCAGTATTTT. Its protein is CASSQAKLGRDTQYF. The chain combines TRBV4-3 with TRBJ2-3; TRBD2 is a possible D gene (6 bases). Germline-derived CDR1 and CDR2 are LGHNA and YSLEER. The germline V and J ends were trimmed by 1 base and 6 bases, with 14 bases remaining between them. The CDR3 is 15 amino acids.

V gene TRBV4-1 combines with J gene TRBJ2-1, with D perhaps matching TRBD1 (7 bases). CDR1 and CDR2 from the germline V gene are MGHRA and YSYEKL. V was pared by 0 bases and J by 1 base, with 13 bases between. The CDR3 extends over 17 amino acids. In nucleotides, the CDR3 is TGCGCCAGCAGCCAAGATCGGGGGACAGATTCCTACAATGAGCAGTTCTTC. It translates to CASSQDRGTDSYNEQFF.

The chain has TRBV4-2 and TRBJ2-7, with D possibly being TRBD2 (6 bases). The length of the CDR3 is 15 residues. The germline CDR1 and CDR2 sequences are LGHNA and YNFKEQ. The V end lost 1 base, the J end lost 3 bases, and 13 bases lay between the germline ends. CDR3 region: CASSQVRDSLYEQYF. CDR3 in DNA: TGTGCCAGCAGCCAAGTGCGGGATTCCCTCTACGAGCAGTACTTC.

This chain uses TRBV4-2 with TRBJ2-7, with D tentatively TRBD2 (5 bases). Trimming cost V 0 bases and J 2 bases, with 14 bases left between them. Germline V gives CDR1 LGHNA, CDR2 YNFKEQ. This CDR3 is built from 16 residues. The CDR3 protein is CASSQDFWGETYEQYF. Here the CDR3 DNA reads TGTGCCAGCAGCCAAGATTTTTGGGGAGAAACCTACGAGCAGTACTTC.

The chain carries TRBV10-1 and TRBJ2-5; possible D gene TRBD1, 7 bases. The CDR3 has 15 amino acids. Germline CDR1 and CDR2: WNHNN and SYGVQD (reference sequence). Trimming removed 8 bases at V and 1 base at J, with 17 bases between. This chain's CDR3 is CASGRGTATQETQYF. CDR3 DNA: TGCGCCAGCGGCCGCGGGACAGCCACCCAAGAGACCCAGTACTTC.

This sequence joins TRBV19 and TRBJ1-2; TRBD1 matches 11 bases. This CDR3 region has 17 residues. In germline, CDR1 is LNHDA, CDR2 SQIVND (reference sequence). V lost 5 bases, J lost 3 bases, and 11 bases stayed unmatched. As DNA, the CDR3 is TGTGCCAGTAGTGCCCGGACAGGGGGCAGTGTTGACTATGGCTACACCTTC. It translates to CASSARTGGSVDYGYTF.

J is TRBJ2-1 and V is TRBV7-6, with a weak D call TRBD1 (5 bases). Trimming pared 5 bases from V and 7 bases from J, leaving 12 bases between. The germline V gene encodes CDR1 SGHVS and CDR2 FNYEAQ. The CDR3 covers 13 residues. CDR3 coding DNA: TGTGCCAGCAGCCTAATCACAGGAAATGAGCAGTTCTTC. It is translated as CASSLITGNEQFF.

The chain links TRBV5-1 to TRBJ2-6, with D maybe TRBD1 (5 bases). This CDR3 spans 15 amino acids. V was trimmed by 7 bases and J by 0 bases, leaving 11 bases between them. The germline V gene has CDR1 SGHRS and CDR2 YFSETQ. CDR3 in DNA: TGCGCCAGCGTATCAGGGATCTCTGGGGCCAACGTCCTGACTTTC. It yields the protein CASVSGISGANVLTF.

This clone was seen once. The chain employs TRBV7-9 and TRBJ2-7, with D uncertain. This CDR3 has 15 amino acids. V lost 5 bases and J lost 4, with 18 bases in between. CDR1 is SEHNR and CDR2 is FQNEAQ in the germline V gene (reference sequence). CDR3 protein: CASSRLGQVTYEQYF. The DNA of the CDR3 is TGTGCCAGCAGCCGCTTGGGCCAGGTGACATACGAGCAGTACTTC.

This chain uses TRBV6-6 with TRBJ2-3, with no clear D. The germline V gene encodes CDR1 MNHNY and CDR2 SVGAGI (reference sequence). This CDR3 is 16 amino acids long. Trimming removed 2 bases at V and 0 bases at J, with 12 bases between. The CDR3 region is CASSYGFGFSTDTQYF. The CDR3 DNA follows: TGTGCCAGCAGTTACGGTTTCGGGTTTAGCACAGATACGCAGTATTTT.

The J gene is TRBJ2-2, the V gene TRBV5-1; a possible D gene is TRBD2 (5 bases). The CDR3 consists of 16 residues. The V gene's germline CDR1 is SGHRS and CDR2 YFSETQ. V lost 0 bases and J 0 bases, leaving 9 bases between the germline ends. This CDR3 is CASSLAMDSNTGELFF. The CDR3 region has the DNA TGCGCCAGCAGCTTGGCCATGGACTCGAACACCGGGGAGCTGTTTTTT.

The chain recombines TRBV5-1 with TRBJ2-7; TRBD1 aligns across 8 bases. The CDR3 totals 15 residues. V trimming: 0 bases; J trimming: 4 bases; junction bases outside the gene matches: 6. Germline V lookup: CDR1 SGHRS, CDR2 YFSETQ. CDR3 sequence reads: CASSLVSGQAYEQYF. CDR3 sequence (DNA): TGCGCCAGCAGCTTGGTATCGGGACAGGCGTACGAGCAGTACTTC.

V is TRBV6-1 and J is TRBJ2-1, with a possible D match to TRBD1 (6 bases). V was trimmed by 8 bases and J by 7 bases, leaving 21 bases between them. The CDR3 contains 15 residues. Germline CDR1 and CDR2: MNHNS and SASEGT. The CDR3 protein is CASGGRQEYLNEQFF. Here the CDR3 DNA reads TGTGCCAGCGGTGGGCGACAGGAGTACCTTAATGAGCAGTTCTTC.

In this sample, this clone turned up a few times. V usage is TRBV7-8 and J usage is TRBJ2-7; 8 bases are a match to TRBD2. V gave up 1 base and J gave up 2 bases; unmatched junction bases: 7. Germline values: CDR1 SGHVS, CDR2 FQNEAQ. This CDR3 has 16 residues. This CDR3 is CASSLGDGGAPYEQYF. The CDR3 DNA sequence: TGTGCCAGCAGCTTAGGAGACGGGGGGGCCCCCTACGAGCAGTACTTC.

The chain recombines TRBV27 with TRBJ2-3, with 8 bases that match TRBD2. The CDR3 sequence is 15 residues long. J was trimmed by 1 base and V by 5 bases; bases with no gene match: 5. Looked up from germline, CDR1 is MNHEY and CDR2 is SMNVEV (reference sequence). The CDR3 region has the DNA TGTGCCAGCAGTCCGGGGGGGCCACGCACAGATACGCAGTATTTT. The encoded protein is CASSPGGPRTDTQYF.

The chain has TRBV6-4 and TRBJ2-7, with 8 bases that match TRBD2. The CDR3 contains 15 residues. Germline V lookup: CDR1 MRHNA, CDR2 SNTAGT. Trimming at V came to 6 bases and at J to 3 bases, leaving 10 bases not matched to a gene. The DNA of the CDR3 is TGTGCCAGCAGGAGAGAGGTAGCGGGGAGCTACGAGCAGTACTTC. Its protein is CASRREVAGSYEQYF.

The chain uses TRBV30 and TRBJ2-3, with 7 nucleotides matching TRBD1. Trimming removed 1 base from V and 4 bases from J; junction bases left unmatched: 2. The germline V gene encodes CDR1 GTSNPN and CDR2 SVGIG (reference sequence). This CDR3 is built from 13 residues. The CDR3 DNA reads as TGTGCCTGGAGTGGGACAGGTCCAGATACGCAGTATTTT. It translates to CAWSGTGPDTQYF.

The chain recombines TRBV7-9 with TRBJ2-1; 13 nucleotides match TRBD2. V shed 4 bases and J 7 bases; nucleotides not matched to a gene: 1. Germline V lookup: CDR1 SEHNR, CDR2 FQNEAQ (reference sequence). CDR3 length: 14 amino acids. The DNA of the CDR3 is TGTGCCAGCAGCTCGACTAGCGGGGGGAATGAGCAGTTCTTC. The encoded protein is CASSSTSGGNEQFF.

The J gene is TRBJ1-5, the V gene TRBV5-8, with D perhaps matching TRBD1 (6 bases). Germline V lookup: CDR1 SGHTS, CDR2 YDEGEE. Between the trimmed V and J ends, which lost 0 bases and 3 bases, there was a span of 10 bases. There are 15 residues in the CDR3. The CDR3 bases are TGTGCCAGCAGCTTGGTTGGACAGTCCAATCAGCCCCAGCATTTT. Translated, it gives CASSLVGQSNQPQHF.

The chain couples TRBV30 to TRBJ2-7; 8 bases map to TRBD2. With V trimmed by 5 bases and J by 2 bases, 5 bases remained unmatched. CDR3 length equals 13 residues. Germline V CDR1 and CDR2: GTSNPN, SVGIG (reference sequence). Written as DNA, the CDR3 is TGTGCCTGGCTGGGACTAGACCCCTACGAGCAGTACTTC. Translation gives CAWLGLDPYEQYF.

This chain uses TRBV7-3 with TRBJ2-1; 7 bases are a match to TRBD1. This CDR3 spans 15 amino acids. V lost 4 bases to trimming and J lost 5 bases; unmatched junction nucleotides: 8. CDR1 SGHTA and CDR2 FQGTGA come from the germline V gene. The CDR3 here is CASSSRTGWDNEQFF. For the CDR3, the DNA is TGTGCCAGCAGCTCCCGGACAGGATGGGACAATGAGCAGTTCTTC. The variable domain in full, completed from reference TRBV7-3 and TRBJ2-1, reads GAGVSQTPSNKVTEKGKYVELRCDPISGHTALYWYRQSLGQGPEFLIYFQGTGAADDSGLPNDRFFAVRPEGSVSTLKIQRTERGDSAVYLCASSSRTGWDNEQFFGPGTRLTVL.

This clone came up once. The chain is built from TRBV15 and TRBJ2-2, with 7 positions matching TRBD2. The CDR3 loop spans 15 amino acids. From germline, CDR1 is LNHNV and CDR2 YYDKDF (reference sequence). Losses at the gene ends were 4 bases for V and 4 bases for J; bases not matched to a gene: 6. Written as DNA, the CDR3 is TGTGCCACCAGCACCGGAGGGAGGGGCACCGGGGAGCTGTTTTTT. Protein product: CATSTGGRGTGELFF.